The subject of this entry is one TCR beta chain. The V end lost 1 base, the J end lost 4 bases, and 9 bases lay between the germline ends. The V gene's germline CDR1 is SEHNR and CDR2 FQNEAQ (reference sequence). The CDR3 totals 14 residues. The record originates from a study of blood T cell repertoires in COVID-19. Authors' analysis steps: Nucleated cell number was recorded as an estimate derived from reference gene primer amplification. Sequenced by immunoSEQ multiplex PCR; TCRdb stores in-frame clones only, minus some. V and J calls and clone size come straight from that table; D and trimming were deduced from the DNA. The sample shows about 520,000 clones, 70% to 90% of them seen only once.

Sequencing was carried out using peripheral blood. The genes are TRBV7-9 and TRBJ2-3; D possibly corresponds to TRBD1 (6 bases). The sequence was collected from a human donor in a cohort sampled during active COVID-19. The CDR3 here is CASSLGGLADTQYF. CDR3 nucleotide sequence: TGTGCCAGCAGCTTAGGGGGGCTGGCAGATACGCAGTATTTT. Drawing the rest from reference TRBV7-9 and TRBJ2-3, the complete variable domain is DTGVSQNPRHKITKRGQNVTFRCDPISEHNRLYWYRQTLGQGPEFLTYFQNEAQLEKSRLLSDRFSAERPKGSFSTLEIQRTEQGDSAMYLCASSLGGLADTQYFGPGTRLTVL.